The source of this TCR beta chain is a study of blood T cells in healthy people across ages. Broader study findings: The study regarded diversity estimates from one million T cells as underestimates.

Then a second PCR, running about 7 to 11 cycles, was carried out with a sample-barcoded 5' primer and a J-beta primer mix. Every molecule of cDNA carried a tag from a template-switch adaptor with 12 random nucleotides. TCRdb redid the calling of the 5' RACE reads with MiXCR, one entry per CDR3 protein. The table shows hundreds of thousands of distinct CDR3 sequences, with 45% to 50% occurring only once. As for this clonotype: The antigen is not known. The germline gene is not matched at one end of the junction; a read error may be the cause.

Germline lookup yields CDR1 SGHTA and CDR2 FQGNSA. The CDR3 spans 15 residues. The chain uses TRBV7-2 and TRBJ2-1; the D gene is possibly TRBD2 (6 bases). The sample comprised blood. This receptor was identified in a man aged 25-45 years in good health. Here the CDR3 reads CAGSGTGLPVWAQFF. CDR3 DNA: TGTGCCGGCAGCGGAACGGGACTCCCCGTTTGGGCGCAGTTCTTC.